These T cell receptor beta chains were read from a single sample in a study of CD8 T cells in ankylosing spondylitis. TCRdb re-called the 5' RACE reads through MiXCR, storing one row per CDR3 protein. The table shows approximately 440,000 distinct CDR3 sequences, with 17% occurring only once. The sample comprised blood, either unsorted or a sorted T cell fraction (not recorded which). The receptors come from a male donor with ankylosing spondylitis. The CDR3 runs from the conserved cysteine through the conserved F or W. Each record gives: CDR3 length, J gene, V gene, CDR3 protein.

CDR3 length: 13
J gene: TRBJ1-4
V gene: TRBV28
CDR3 protein: CASSLLKEEKLFF

CDR3 length: 10
J gene: TRBJ1-1
V gene: TRBV29-1
CDR3 protein: CSVGTGSVFF

CDR3 length: 14
J gene: TRBJ2-7
V gene: TRBV5-1
CDR3 protein: CASKIGQGIYEQYF

CDR3 length: 12
J gene: TRBJ2-1
V gene: TRBV12-3/TRBV12-4
CDR3 protein: CASSSRNNEQFF

CDR3 length: 13
J gene: TRBJ1-2
V gene: TRBV2
CDR3 protein: CASSEGPQYGYTF

CDR3 length: 16
J gene: TRBJ2-3
V gene: TRBV7-3
CDR3 protein: CASSSQGQVGADTQYF

CDR3 length: 15
J gene: TRBJ2-3
V gene: TRBV5-6
CDR3 protein: CASSFSPGEVDTQYF

CDR3 length: 21
J gene: TRBJ2-6
V gene: TRBV6-8
CDR3 protein: CASSYSYSPTGPRGGANVLTF

CDR3 length: 17
J gene: TRBJ2-2
V gene: TRBV5-1
CDR3 protein: CASSQAAGSPNTGELFF

CDR3 length: 13
J gene: TRBJ2-7
V gene: TRBV28
CDR3 protein: CASSLLAGYEQYF

CDR3 length: 14
J gene: TRBJ1-3
V gene: TRBV9
CDR3 protein: CASSVDNLEATIYF

CDR3 length: 16
J gene: TRBJ2-3
V gene: TRBV10-1
CDR3 protein: CASSGNGETVGDTQYF

CDR3 length: 14
J gene: TRBJ1-1
V gene: TRBV14
CDR3 protein: CASSPDAGVTEAFF

CDR3 length: 16
J gene: TRBJ2-2
V gene: TRBV4-2
CDR3 protein: CASSQDWGSDTGELFF

CDR3 length: 15
J gene: TRBJ1-3
V gene: TRBV19
CDR3 protein: CASSEEMGSGNTIYF